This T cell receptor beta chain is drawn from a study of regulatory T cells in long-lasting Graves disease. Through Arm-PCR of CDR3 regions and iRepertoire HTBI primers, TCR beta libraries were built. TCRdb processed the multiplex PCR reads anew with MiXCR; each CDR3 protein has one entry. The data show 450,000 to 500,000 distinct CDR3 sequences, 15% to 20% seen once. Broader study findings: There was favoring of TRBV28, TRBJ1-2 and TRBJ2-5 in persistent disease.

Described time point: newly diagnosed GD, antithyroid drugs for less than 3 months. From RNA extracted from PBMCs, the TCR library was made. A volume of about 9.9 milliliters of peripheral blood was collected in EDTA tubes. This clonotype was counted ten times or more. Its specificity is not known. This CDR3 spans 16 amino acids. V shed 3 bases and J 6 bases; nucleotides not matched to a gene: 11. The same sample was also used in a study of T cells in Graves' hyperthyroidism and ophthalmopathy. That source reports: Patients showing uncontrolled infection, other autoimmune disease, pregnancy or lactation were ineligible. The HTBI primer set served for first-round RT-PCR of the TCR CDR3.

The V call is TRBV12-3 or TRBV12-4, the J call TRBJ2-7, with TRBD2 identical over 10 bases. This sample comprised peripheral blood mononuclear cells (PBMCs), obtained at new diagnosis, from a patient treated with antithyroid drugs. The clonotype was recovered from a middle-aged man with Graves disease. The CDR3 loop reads CASSFRSSGRLGEQYF. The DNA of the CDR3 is TGTGCCAGCAGTTTCCGGAGTAGCGGGAGGCTCGGCGAGCAGTACTTC.